Here is one T cell receptor beta chain with its context. Antigen specificity is unknown. This sample was taken from a study of immune evolution from preneoplasia to lung adenocarcinoma. This CDR3 is built from 13 residues. The ends were cut back, 2 bases at V and 2 bases at J, with 7 bases in the middle. Germline CDR1 reads MDHEN; CDR2 reads SYDVKM. Findings and caveats of the study: Top clone share appeared to fall from AAH through AIS, MIA, adenocarcinoma.

Method: immunoSEQ multiplex PCR; TCRdb's copy keeps in-frame clones and lacks some. The sample lists tens of thousands of clones, roughly 71% occurring once. The V gene is TRBV28, the J gene TRBJ2-7; D is undetermined. The receptor comes from a person in their 60s with lung adenocarcinoma. The sequenced sample was FFPE invasive lung adenocarcinoma tissue. CDR3 in amino acids: CASSLSETYEQYF. CDR3 sequence (DNA): TGTGCCAGCAGTTTAAGCGAAACCTACGAGCAGTACTTC. The full variable domain, with the rest looked up from reference TRBV28 and TRBJ2-7, is DVKVTQSSRYLVKRTGEKVFLECVQDMDHENMFWYRQDPGLGLRLIYFSYDVKMKEKGDIPEGYSVSREKKERFSLILESASTNQTSMYLCASSLSETYEQYFGPGTRLTVT.